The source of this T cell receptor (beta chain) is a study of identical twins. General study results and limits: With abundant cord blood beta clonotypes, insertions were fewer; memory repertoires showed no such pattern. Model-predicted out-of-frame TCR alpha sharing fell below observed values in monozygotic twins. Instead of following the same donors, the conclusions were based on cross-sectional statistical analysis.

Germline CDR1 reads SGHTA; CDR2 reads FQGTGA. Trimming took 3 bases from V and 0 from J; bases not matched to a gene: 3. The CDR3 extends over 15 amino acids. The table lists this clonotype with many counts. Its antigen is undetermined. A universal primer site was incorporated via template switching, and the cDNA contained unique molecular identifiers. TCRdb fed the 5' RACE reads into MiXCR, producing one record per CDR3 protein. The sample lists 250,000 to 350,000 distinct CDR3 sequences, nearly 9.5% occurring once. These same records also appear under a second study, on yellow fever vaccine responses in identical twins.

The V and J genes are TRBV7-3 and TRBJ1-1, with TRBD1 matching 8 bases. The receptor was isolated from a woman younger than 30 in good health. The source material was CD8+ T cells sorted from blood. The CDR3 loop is CASSLTGAVNTEAFF. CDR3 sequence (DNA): TGTGCCAGCAGCTTGACAGGGGCCGTGAACACTGAAGCTTTCTTT.